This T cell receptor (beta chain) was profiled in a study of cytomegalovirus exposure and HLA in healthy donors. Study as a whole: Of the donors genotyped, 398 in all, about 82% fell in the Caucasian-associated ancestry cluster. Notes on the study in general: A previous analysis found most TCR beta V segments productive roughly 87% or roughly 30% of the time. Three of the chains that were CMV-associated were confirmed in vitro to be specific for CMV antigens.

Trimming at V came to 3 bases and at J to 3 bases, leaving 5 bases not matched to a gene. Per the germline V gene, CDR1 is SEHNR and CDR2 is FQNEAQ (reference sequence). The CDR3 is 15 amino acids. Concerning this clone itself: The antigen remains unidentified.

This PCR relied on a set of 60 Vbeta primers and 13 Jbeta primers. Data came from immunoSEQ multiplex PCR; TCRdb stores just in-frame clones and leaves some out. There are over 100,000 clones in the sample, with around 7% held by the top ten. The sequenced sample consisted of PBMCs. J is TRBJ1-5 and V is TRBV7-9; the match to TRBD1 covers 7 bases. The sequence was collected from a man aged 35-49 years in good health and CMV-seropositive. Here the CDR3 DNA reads TGTGCCAGCAGCTTTGGGGGACAGCCCAATCAGCCCCAGCATTTT. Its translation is CASSFGGQPNQPQHF.